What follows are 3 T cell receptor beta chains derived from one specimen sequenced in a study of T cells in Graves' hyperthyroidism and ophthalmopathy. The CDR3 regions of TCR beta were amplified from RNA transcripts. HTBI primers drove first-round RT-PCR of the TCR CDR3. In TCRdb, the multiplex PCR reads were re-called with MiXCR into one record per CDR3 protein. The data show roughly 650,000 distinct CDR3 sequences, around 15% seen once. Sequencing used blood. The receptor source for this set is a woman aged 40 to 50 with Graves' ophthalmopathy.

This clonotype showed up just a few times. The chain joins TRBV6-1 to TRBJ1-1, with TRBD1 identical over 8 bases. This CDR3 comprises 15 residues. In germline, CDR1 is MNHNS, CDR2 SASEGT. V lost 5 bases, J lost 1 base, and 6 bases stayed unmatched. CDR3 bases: TGTGCCAGCAGTCTCACCCAGGGGGCGAACACTGAAGCTTTCTTT. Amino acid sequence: CASSLTQGANTEAFF.

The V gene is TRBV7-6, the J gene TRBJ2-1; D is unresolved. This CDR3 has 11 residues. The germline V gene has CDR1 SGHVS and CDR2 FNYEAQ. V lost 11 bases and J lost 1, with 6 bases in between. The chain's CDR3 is CASMSYNEQFF. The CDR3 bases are TGTGCCTCGATGTCCTACAATGAGCAGTTCTTC.

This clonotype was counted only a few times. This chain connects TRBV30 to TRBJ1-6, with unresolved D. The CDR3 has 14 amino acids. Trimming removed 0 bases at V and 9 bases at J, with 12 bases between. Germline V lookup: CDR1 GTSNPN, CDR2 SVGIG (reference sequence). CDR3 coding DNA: TGTGCCTGGAGTGTGGGTTTTCGTGGTTCACCCCTCCACTTT. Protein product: CAWSVGFRGSPLHF.